This TCR beta chain was identified during a study of blood T cell repertoires in COVID-19. Original methodology: Quantification of nucleated cells was approximated via reference gene primer amplification. Method: immunoSEQ multiplex PCR; TCRdb's copy keeps in-frame clones and lacks some. That table furnishes V, J and clone size, whereas the DNA furnished D and trimming. The sample shows some 230,000 clones, about nine tenths of them seen only once. The TCR sequence derives from a man aged 25-40 years who had recovered from COVID-19. Sequencing input: peripheral blood.

CDR3 region: CASSLGAGGPDTQYF. CDR3 coding DNA: TGTGCCAGCAGCTTAGGAGCGGGGGGGCCAGATACGCAGTATTTT. The chain recombines TRBV7-2 with TRBJ2-3; 10 nucleotides agree with TRBD2. The CDR3 has 15 amino acids. From germline, CDR1 is SGHTA and CDR2 FQGNSA. The V segment lost 1 base and the J segment 4 bases; nucleotides outside the gene matches: 2. Full variable domain (remainder filled in from reference TRBV7-2 and TRBJ2-3): GAGVSQSPSNKVTEKGKDVELRCDPISGHTALYWYRQSLGQGLEFLIYFQGNSAPDKSGLPSDRFSAERTGGSVSTLTIQRTQQEDSAVYLCASSLGAGGPDTQYFGPGTRLTVL.